Below are 8 T cell receptor beta chains sequenced from a single sample in a study of cytomegalovirus exposure and HLA in healthy donors. 13 Jbeta primers and 60 Vbeta primers were used for the PCR. Clones were read by immunoSEQ multiplex PCR, and TCRdb kept only the in-frame ones, dropping some. The sample yields 77,000 or so clones, roughly 75% seen once. The source material was PBMCs. These receptor sequences come from a middle-aged woman in good health and CMV-seronegative.

The chain employs TRBV20-1 and TRBJ2-7; 7 positions match TRBD1. The V and J ends lost 3 bases and 6 bases, in that order; junction bases with no gene match: 2. Germline V lookup: CDR1 DFQATT, CDR2 SNEGSKA (reference sequence). This CDR3 is built from 11 residues. The CDR3 region has the DNA TGCAGTGCTAGCCCAGGGGGCGAGCAGTACTTC. Amino acids: CSASPGGEQYF.

The V gene is TRBV7-6, the J gene TRBJ2-7, with 9 bases aligning to TRBD1. Germline V gene data show CDR1 as SGHVS and CDR2 as FNYEAQ. The CDR3 runs to 17 residues. V dropped 0 bases and J dropped 5; count of bases not matched to a gene: 11. CDR3 nucleotides: TGTGCCAGCAGCTTAGCGCCCTACGCACGACAGGGGGACGAGCAGTACTTC. It translates to CASSLAPYARQGDEQYF.

This clone was detected only a few times. The chain has TRBV10-3 and TRBJ2-1, with D possibly matching TRBD2 (6 bases). CDR1 is ENHRY, CDR2 SYGVKD, per germline. This CDR3 has 16 amino acids. V was trimmed by 2 bases and J by 8 bases, leaving 19 bases between them. This CDR3 reads CAISETGDNQGDEQFF. As DNA, the CDR3 is TGTGCCATCAGTGAGACGGGGGATAATCAGGGCGATGAGCAGTTCTTC.

This clone came up a few times. This chain links TRBV4-2 with TRBJ2-3; D not resolved. The V gene lost 1 base and the J gene lost 0 bases, with 11 bases spanning the gap. This CDR3 region has 16 residues. CDR1 is LGHNA, CDR2 YNFKEQ, per germline. This CDR3 is CASSQGAVLSTDTQYF. CDR3 sequence (DNA): TGTGCCAGCAGCCAAGGTGCGGTCCTTAGCACAGATACGCAGTATTTT.

The rearrangement uses TRBV7-8 and TRBJ2-7, with 7 bases that match TRBD2. V lost 5 bases to trimming and J lost 4 bases; unmatched junction nucleotides: 20. The CDR3 consists of 18 residues. Germline V CDR1 and CDR2: SGHVS, FQNEAQ. CDR3 amino acids: CASSPAGGLGRGSYEQYF. As DNA, the CDR3 is TGTGCCAGCAGCCCTGCGGGCGGACTAGGCCGGGGATCGTACGAGCAGTACTTC.

The chain employs TRBV5-4 and TRBJ2-5; 11 positions agree with TRBD2. Looked up from germline, CDR1 is SGHNT and CDR2 is YYREEE (reference sequence). The CDR3 has 17 amino acids. V was pared by 4 bases and J by 0 bases, with 8 bases of the junction left unmatched. The CDR3 DNA reads TGTGCCAGCAGCCGCGGGTCGGGACTAGCGGACCAAGAGACCCAGTACTTC. Translating it yields CASSRGSGLADQETQYF.

This chain joins TRBV7-2 and TRBJ1-5; TRBD1 agrees at 8 bases. V gave up 4 bases and J gave up 7 bases; unmatched junction bases: 6. This CDR3 comprises 14 residues. The germline V gene encodes CDR1 SGHTA and CDR2 FQGNSA. The CDR3 here is CASSSTGDGQPQHF. CDR3 bases: TGTGCCAGCAGCTCGACAGGGGATGGCCAGCCCCAGCATTTT.

The DNA of the CDR3 is TGCAGCGTTGAACCCCAAGCGGGAGGGGGCTACAATGAGCAGTTCTTC. This gives the protein CSVEPQAGGGYNEQFF. The V gene is TRBV29-1, the J gene TRBJ2-1; 10 positions match TRBD2. Unmatched junction bases numbered 7, after V lost 2 bases and J lost 3 bases. Germline-derived CDR1 and CDR2 are SQVTM and ANQGSEA. CDR3 length: 16 amino acids.